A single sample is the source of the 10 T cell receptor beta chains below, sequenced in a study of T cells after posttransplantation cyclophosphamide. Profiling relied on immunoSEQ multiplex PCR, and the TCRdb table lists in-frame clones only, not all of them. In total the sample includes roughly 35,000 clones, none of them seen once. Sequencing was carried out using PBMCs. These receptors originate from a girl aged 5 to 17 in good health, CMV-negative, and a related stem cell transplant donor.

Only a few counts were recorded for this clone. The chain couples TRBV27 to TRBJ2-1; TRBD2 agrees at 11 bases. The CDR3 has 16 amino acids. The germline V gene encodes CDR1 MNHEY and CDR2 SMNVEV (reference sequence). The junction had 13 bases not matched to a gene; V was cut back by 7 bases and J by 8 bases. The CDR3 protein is CASTLDRGTSGHEQFF. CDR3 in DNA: TGTGCCAGCACCCTAGACCGAGGGACTAGCGGCCATGAGCAGTTCTTC.

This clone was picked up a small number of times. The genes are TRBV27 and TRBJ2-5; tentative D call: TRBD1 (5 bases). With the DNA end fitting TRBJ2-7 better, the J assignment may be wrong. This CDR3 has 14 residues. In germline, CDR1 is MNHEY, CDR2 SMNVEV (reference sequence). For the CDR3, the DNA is TGTGCCAGCAGTAGGCCAGGGAATTCCTACGAGCAGTACTTC. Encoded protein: CASSRPGNSYEQYF.

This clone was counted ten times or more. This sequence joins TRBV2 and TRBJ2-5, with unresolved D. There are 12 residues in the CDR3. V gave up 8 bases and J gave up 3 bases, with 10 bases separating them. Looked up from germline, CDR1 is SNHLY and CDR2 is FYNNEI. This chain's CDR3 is CASLGQEETQYF. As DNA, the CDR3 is TGTGCCAGCTTGGGCCAGGAAGAGACCCAGTACTTC.

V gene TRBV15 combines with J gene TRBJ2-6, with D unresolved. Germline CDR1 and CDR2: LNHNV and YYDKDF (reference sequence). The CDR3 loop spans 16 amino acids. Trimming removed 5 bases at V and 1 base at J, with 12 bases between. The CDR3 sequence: CATSVSPSSGANVLTF. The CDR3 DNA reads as TGTGCCACCAGCGTTTCCCCGTCTTCTGGGGCCAACGTCCTGACTTTC.

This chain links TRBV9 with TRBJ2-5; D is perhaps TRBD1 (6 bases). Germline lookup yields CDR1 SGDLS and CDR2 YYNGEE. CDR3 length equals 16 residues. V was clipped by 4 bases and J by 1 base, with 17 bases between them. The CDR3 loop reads CASSPRQVGPQETQYF. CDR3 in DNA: TGTGCCAGCAGCCCAAGACAGGTGGGTCCCCAAGAGACCCAGTACTTC.

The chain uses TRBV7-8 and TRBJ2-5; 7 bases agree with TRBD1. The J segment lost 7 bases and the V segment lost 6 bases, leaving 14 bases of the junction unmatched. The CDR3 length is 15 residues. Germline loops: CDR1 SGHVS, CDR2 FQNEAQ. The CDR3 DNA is TGTGCCAGCAGTTACAGGGGACACCGCCTTCTGACCCAGTACTTC. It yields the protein CASSYRGHRLLTQYF.

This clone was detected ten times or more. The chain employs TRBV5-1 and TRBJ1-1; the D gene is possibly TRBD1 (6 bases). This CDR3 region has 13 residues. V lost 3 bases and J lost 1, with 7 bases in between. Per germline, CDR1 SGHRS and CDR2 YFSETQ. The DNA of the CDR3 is TGCGCCAGCAGCTCGGGACAGAACACTGAAGCTTTCTTT. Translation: CASSSGQNTEAFF.

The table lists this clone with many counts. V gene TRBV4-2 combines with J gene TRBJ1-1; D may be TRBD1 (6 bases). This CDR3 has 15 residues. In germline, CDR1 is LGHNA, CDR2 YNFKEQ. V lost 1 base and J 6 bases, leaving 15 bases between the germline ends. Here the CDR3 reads CASSQAEGGWAEAFF. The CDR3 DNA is TGTGCCAGCAGCCAAGCGGAGGGGGGGTGGGCTGAAGCTTTCTTT.

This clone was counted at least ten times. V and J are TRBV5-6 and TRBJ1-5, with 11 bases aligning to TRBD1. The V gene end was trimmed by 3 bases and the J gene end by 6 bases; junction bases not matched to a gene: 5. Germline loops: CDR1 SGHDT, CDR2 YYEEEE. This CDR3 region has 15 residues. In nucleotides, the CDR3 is TGTGCCAGCAGCTGGGGGACAGGGGGAAGTCAGCCCCAGCATTTT. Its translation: CASSWGTGGSQPQHF.

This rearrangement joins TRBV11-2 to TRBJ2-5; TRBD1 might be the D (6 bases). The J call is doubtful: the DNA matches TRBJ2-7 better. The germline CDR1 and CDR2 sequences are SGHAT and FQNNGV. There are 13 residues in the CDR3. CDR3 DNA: TGTGCCAGCAGCTCGAACAGGGCGTACGAGCAGTACTTC. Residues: CASSSNRAYEQYF.